The 26 T cell receptor beta chains below come from one sample, sequenced in a study of OX40 agonist ivuxolimab in advanced cancers. Generated by immunoSEQ multiplex PCR, the TCRdb table keeps only in-frame clones and is missing some. The table records about 60,000 clones, approximately 88% of them present only once. Sample: CD4+ or CD8+ T cells sorted from blood, taken in a trial of the OX40 agonist ivuxolimab. These TCRs come from an adult with an advanced solid tumor such as melanoma, head and neck, liver or kidney cancer.

This clone was detected a few times. This chain connects TRBV30 to TRBJ2-5, with D perhaps TRBD1 (6 bases). Per germline, CDR1 GTSNPN and CDR2 SVGIG (reference sequence). The CDR3 runs to 13 residues. The V end lost 1 base, the J end lost 3 bases, and 9 bases lay between the germline ends. CDR3 nucleotides: TGTGCCTGGAGTGGGGGGCACAAAGAGACCCAGTACTTC. It is translated as CAWSGGHKETQYF.

J is TRBJ2-3 and V is TRBV6-4; possibly TRBD2 for D (6 bases). In germline, CDR1 is MRHNA, CDR2 SNTAGT. Deletions cut 0 bases from V and 9 bases from J, with 13 bases between. This CDR3 is built from 14 residues. Written as DNA, the CDR3 is TGTGCCAGCAGTGACTCTAGCGGACCGACGACGCAGTATTTT. Its translation is CASSDSSGPTTQYF.

This chain uses TRBV6-1 with TRBJ1-1; 7 bases fit TRBD1. Germline lookup yields CDR1 MNHNS and CDR2 SASEGT. The CDR3 consists of 12 residues. V was clipped by 8 bases and J by 7 bases; unmatched bases: 7. The CDR3 spells CASVRQGIEAFF. The CDR3 nucleotides are TGTGCCAGCGTTAGACAGGGAATTGAAGCTTTCTTT.

The chain links TRBV7-3 to TRBJ2-7; D unresolved. Per the germline V gene, CDR1 is SGHTA and CDR2 is FQGTGA. This CDR3 is 13 amino acids long. V lost 1 base and J 4 bases, leaving 8 bases between the germline ends. The CDR3 is CASSLKGGYEQYF. The CDR3, as DNA: TGTGCCAGCAGCTTAAAGGGTGGGTACGAGCAGTACTTC.

The chain is built from TRBV14 and TRBJ2-3, with 7 bases that match TRBD1. Germline-derived CDR1 and CDR2 are SGHDN and FVKESK. The CDR3 spans 16 residues. J was trimmed by 2 bases and V by 2 bases; bases with no gene match: 7. Here the CDR3 reads CASSQPRDSYTDTQYF. Written as DNA, the CDR3 is TGTGCCAGCAGCCAACCCCGGGACAGCTACACAGATACGCAGTATTTT.

This clone appeared once. The chain joins TRBV5-6 to TRBJ2-5; D remains ambiguous. There are 19 residues in the CDR3. Germline CDR1 is SGHDT and CDR2 is YYEEEE. Trimming shortened V by 3 bases and J by 5 bases, and 29 bases separated the two germline ends. The CDR3 DNA sequence: TGTGCCAGCAGCTCGGATCACCAGAGTTACCGTGCGGCCAGGGAGACCCAGTACTTC. Translated, it gives CASSSDHQSYRAARETQYF.

This chain joins TRBV18 and TRBJ1-2; D call uncertain. This CDR3 contains 12 residues. The germline V gene encodes CDR1 KGHSH and CDR2 LQKENI. The V gene lost 4 bases and the J gene lost 4 bases, with 7 bases spanning the gap. The CDR3 protein is CASSRDLYGYTF. The CDR3 coding sequence is TGTGCCAGCTCACGAGACCTCTATGGCTACACCTTC.

This clone appeared a few times. The chain uses TRBV18 and TRBJ2-1; a possible D gene is TRBD2 (5 bases). Trimming left V 0 bases short and J 2 bases short, with 8 bases between. Germline V gene data show CDR1 as KGHSH and CDR2 as LQKENI. There are 15 residues in the CDR3. CDR3 bases: TGTGCCAGCTCACCACCGCAGCGGACCTACAATGAGCAGTTCTTC. This gives the protein CASSPPQRTYNEQFF.

Written as DNA, the CDR3 is TGCGCCAGCAGCCAAGCGCCCCTAGCGACCCAGTACTTC. It specifies CASSQAPLATQYF. This chain links TRBV4-1 with TRBJ2-5; D possibly corresponds to TRBD2 (5 bases). CDR3 length: 13 amino acids. The V and J ends lost 1 base and 7 bases respectively, with 10 bases between them. Germline V gives CDR1 MGHRA, CDR2 YSYEKL.

The V call is TRBV5-6, the J call TRBJ1-5; 7 bases are a match to TRBD1. In germline, CDR1 is SGHDT, CDR2 YYEEEE. This CDR3 contains 15 residues. J was trimmed by 2 bases and V by 1 base; bases with no gene match: 3. For the CDR3, the DNA is TGTGCCAGCAGCTTGTTTCAGGGGGGCAATCAGCCCCAGCATTTT. Protein product: CASSLFQGGNQPQHF.

V and J are TRBV19 and TRBJ2-3; possibly TRBD1 or TRBD2 for D (5 bases each). The CDR3 totals 14 residues. With 3 bases removed from V and 6 bases from J, the gap between germline ends came to 13 bases. Germline V gene sequence: CDR1 LNHDA, CDR2 SQIVND (reference sequence). CDR3 region: CASSILGTKDTQYF. Here the CDR3 DNA reads TGTGCCAGTAGTATTCTGGGGACGAAGGATACGCAGTATTTT.

The V call is TRBV6-5, the J call TRBJ2-5, with a tentative D call TRBD1 (5 bases). The assigned J gene may be wrong: the sequence end matches TRBJ2-7 better. Germline V gene data show CDR1 as MNHEY and CDR2 as SVGAGI. CDR3 size: 14 residues. CDR3 sequence: CASRGRVGSYEQYF. In DNA, the CDR3 is TGTGCCAGCAGAGGCAGGGTAGGATCCTACGAGCAGTACTTC.

The chain uses TRBV10-3 and TRBJ1-2, with TRBD1 as a possible D gene (5 bases). The germline CDR1 and CDR2 sequences are ENHRY and SYGVKD. This CDR3 contains 12 residues. The V and J ends lost 8 bases and 5 bases respectively, with 12 bases between them. The CDR3 nucleotides are TGTGCCATCTCCCCCGGGACGTATGGCTACACCTTC. Amino acids: CAISPGTYGYTF.

This rearrangement joins TRBV10-3 to TRBJ2-3; the match to TRBD1 covers 9 bases. The CDR3 spans 17 residues. Germline V CDR1 and CDR2: ENHRY, SYGVKD. The V and J ends lost 3 bases and 4 bases, in that order; junction bases with no gene match: 11. DNA for the CDR3: TGTGCCATCAGTGACCCTGGGGGACAGGGCGGTTCAGATACGCAGTATTTT. Its translation: CAISDPGGQGGSDTQYF.

This clone was recorded only once. The chain employs TRBV11-2 and TRBJ2-5; 8 bases agree with TRBD2. Germline loops: CDR1 SGHAT, CDR2 FQNNGV. J was trimmed by 1 base and V by 6 bases; bases with no gene match: 7. This CDR3 has 15 amino acids. Here the CDR3 DNA reads TGTGCCAGCAGAACTCTAGCGGGCCGCCAAGAGACCCAGTACTTC. This sequence encodes CASRTLAGRQETQYF.

This rearrangement joins TRBV19 to TRBJ1-2, with D tentatively TRBD1 (6 bases). The CDR3 spans 13 residues. V was pared by 6 bases and J by 2 bases, with 10 bases between. Looked up from germline, CDR1 is LNHDA and CDR2 is SQIVND (reference sequence). The CDR3 nucleotides read TGTGCCAGTAGAGGAAGGGGGAACTATGGCTACACCTTC. Amino acids: CASRGRGNYGYTF.

The chain has TRBV10-3 and TRBJ2-7; D gene uncertain. CDR3 length: 12 amino acids. Trimming pared 4 bases from V and 1 base from J, leaving 5 bases between. Germline CDR1 is ENHRY and CDR2 is SYGVKD. As DNA, the CDR3 is TGTGCCATCAGTGCCAGATCCTACGAGCAGTACTTC. Its translation: CAISARSYEQYF.

In its sample, this clone was seen a few times. This rearrangement joins TRBV6-6 to TRBJ1-1; D is ambiguous. Germline V gene lookup returns CDR1 MNHNY and CDR2 SVGAGI (reference sequence). Trimming took 8 bases from V and 2 from J, leaving 12 bases between them. This CDR3 is built from 13 residues. The CDR3, as DNA: TGTGCCAGCGCCAGGACGGATAACACTGAAGCTTTCTTT. Amino acids: CASARTDNTEAFF.

The J gene is TRBJ1-4, the V gene TRBV7-8; no clear D gene. The V gene lost 1 base and the J gene lost 8 bases, with 8 bases spanning the gap. CDR1 and CDR2 (germline): SGHVS, FQNEAQ. This CDR3 has 13 amino acids. CDR3 protein: CASSLVIAEKLFF. The DNA of the CDR3 is TGTGCCAGCAGCTTAGTAATCGCGGAAAAACTGTTTTTT.

V gene TRBV7-2 combines with J gene TRBJ2-7; a possible D gene is TRBD2 (5 bases). This CDR3 has 16 amino acids. The germline gives CDR1 SGHTA, CDR2 FQGNSA. The V and J ends lost 5 bases and 0 bases respectively, with 17 bases between them. Here the CDR3 DNA reads TGTGCCAGCAGCACCGGTTCCCCTGCGGGCTCCTACGAGCAGTACTTC. It codes for CASSTGSPAGSYEQYF.

V gene TRBV5-1 combines with J gene TRBJ2-5; D gene uncertain. Germline V lookup: CDR1 SGHRS, CDR2 YFSETQ. The V end lost 1 base, the J end lost 5 bases, and 3 bases lay between the germline ends. This CDR3 contains 11 residues. The CDR3 loop is CASSLYETQYF. As DNA, the CDR3 is TGCGCCAGCAGCTTGTATGAGACCCAGTACTTC.

The chain uses TRBV13 and TRBJ2-1, with 11 bases that match TRBD2. This CDR3 has 16 residues. With V trimmed by 5 bases and J by 7 bases, 10 bases remained unmatched. Germline V gives CDR1 PRHDT, CDR2 FYEKMQ (reference sequence). The CDR3 DNA is TGTGCCAGCAGCCCCCCGACTAGCGGGACGGGGAATGAGCAGTTCTTC. Its translation: CASSPPTSGTGNEQFF. Looking up the rest from reference TRBV13 and TRBJ2-1 gives the full variable domain: AAGVIQSPRHLIKEKRETATLKCYPIPRHDTVYWYQQGPGQDPQFLISFYEKMQSDKGSIPDRFSAQQFSDYHSELNMSSLELGDSALYFCASSPPTSGTGNEQFFGPGTRLTVL.

This chain connects TRBV6-1 to TRBJ2-4; the D is unclear. In germline, CDR1 is MNHNS, CDR2 SASEGT. Trimming took 3 bases from V and 2 from J, leaving 8 bases between them. The CDR3 totals 14 residues. The DNA of the CDR3 is TGTGCCAGCAGTGATGGGGATACCAAAAACATTCAGTACTTC. Translated, it gives CASSDGDTKNIQYF.

The chain combines TRBV5-5 with TRBJ1-5, with 8 nucleotides matching TRBD1. CDR3 length equals 15 residues. Trimming cost V 3 bases and J 4 bases; bases outside gene matches: 6. Germline V lookup: CDR1 SGHKS, CDR2 YYEKEE (reference sequence). CDR3 protein: CASSYGTGGNQPQHF. The CDR3 coding sequence is TGTGCCAGCAGCTACGGGACAGGCGGGAATCAGCCCCAGCATTTT.

The chain combines TRBV27 with TRBJ2-1, with a tentative D call TRBD2 (5 bases). Trimming cost V 6 bases and J 2 bases, with 14 bases left between them. CDR3 length: 15 amino acids. Germline V gives CDR1 MNHEY, CDR2 SMNVEV (reference sequence). The CDR3 DNA follows: TGTGCCAGCAGCTTAACAGCGGATCCCTACAATGAGCAGTTCTTC. Its protein product is CASSLTADPYNEQFF.

This clone was recorded once. The chain combines TRBV18 with TRBJ2-1; TRBD1 aligns across 7 bases. Germline trimming cut 4 bases from V and 4 bases from J; bases unmatched to any gene: 7. In germline, CDR1 is KGHSH, CDR2 LQKENI. This CDR3 is built from 15 residues. CDR3 bases: TGTGCCAGCTCACTCCCGGGACAGTCGTACAATGAGCAGTTCTTC. Protein: CASSLPGQSYNEQFF.